These T cell receptor beta chains were read from a single sample in a study of human T cells and chemical hapten exposure. TCRdb reanalysed the RACE reads using MiXCR and keeps one entry per CDR3 protein. The sample records around 300,000 distinct CDR3 sequences, 7.5% to 8% being singletons. This sample comprised whole blood, obtained in connection with sensitization to the hapten diphenylcyclopropenone (DPC). These TCRs come from a man aged 18 to 29 with alopecia areata. Some clones in this sample may be carry-over from other donors' samples. Both conserved end residues are part of each CDR3. The order of the fields is D gene, V gene, J gene, clone size, CDR3 protein, CDR3 DNA. D genes are given only for firm matches. Expanded clones are given a class, and other clones once, few, many or no size at all.

d_call: NA
v_call: TRBV5-1
j_call: TRBJ2-1
clone_size: NA
cdr3_aa: CASSTPGPANEQFF
cdr3_nt: TGCGCCAGCAGCACGCCGGGACCGGCGAATGAGCAGTTCTTC

d_call: TRBD1
v_call: TRBV7-9
j_call: TRBJ1-2
clone_size: many
cdr3_aa: CASSRAQGAAGYTF
cdr3_nt: TGTGCCAGCAGCCGAGCGCAGGGGGCCGCTGGCTACACCTTC

d_call: TRBD1
v_call: TRBV20-1
j_call: TRBJ2-5
clone_size: few
cdr3_aa: CSASDLSSQGPQETQYF
cdr3_nt: TGCAGTGCTTCAGATCTTAGTTCACAGGGGCCTCAAGAGACCCAGTACTTC

d_call: NA
v_call: TRBV12-3/TRBV12-4
j_call: TRBJ2-2
clone_size: few
cdr3_aa: CASSFRSAGELFF
cdr3_nt: TGTGCCAGCAGTTTTAGGTCGGCCGGGGAGCTGTTTTTT

d_call: NA
v_call: TRBV7-2
j_call: TRBJ2-3
clone_size: many
cdr3_aa: CASSLESGHTQYF
cdr3_nt: TGTGCCAGCAGCTTAGAGAGCGGACATACGCAGTATTTT

d_call: TRBD2
v_call: TRBV20-1
j_call: TRBJ2-3
clone_size: few
cdr3_aa: CSAPGTSGDTQYF
cdr3_nt: TGCAGTGCTCCGGGGACTAGCGGGGATACGCAGTATTTT

d_call: TRBD1
v_call: TRBV6-5
j_call: TRBJ2-5
clone_size: few
cdr3_aa: CASSYSTGAPEETQYF
cdr3_nt: TGTGCCAGCAGTTACTCGACAGGGGCTCCAGAAGAGACCCAGTACTTC

d_call: TRBD1
v_call: TRBV4-3
j_call: TRBJ1-5
clone_size: NA
cdr3_aa: CASSQGLTGGGIRPQHF
cdr3_nt: TGCGCCAGCAGCCAAGGGCTGACAGGGGGTGGGATAAGGCCCCAGCATTTT

d_call: NA
v_call: TRBV21-1
j_call: TRBJ2-7
clone_size: many
cdr3_aa: CASSGPGQAYEQYF
cdr3_nt: TGTGCCAGCAGCGGGCCGGGACAGGCCTACGAGCAGTACTTC

d_call: TRBD1
v_call: TRBV7-2
j_call: TRBJ1-2
clone_size: NA
cdr3_aa: CASSSDRGLSNYGYTF
cdr3_nt: TGTGCCAGCAGCTCGGACAGGGGGCTTTCGAACTATGGCTACACCTTC

d_call: NA
v_call: TRBV3-1
j_call: TRBJ1-1
clone_size: NA
cdr3_aa: CASSQGQRNTEAFF
cdr3_nt: TGTGCCAGCAGCCAAGGACAGAGAAACACTGAAGCTTTCTTT

d_call: NA
v_call: TRBV7-2
j_call: TRBJ1-1
clone_size: NA
cdr3_aa: CASSFDHTLEAFF
cdr3_nt: TGTGCCAGCAGCTTTGATCACACCCTTGAAGCTTTCTTT

d_call: NA
v_call: TRBV11-2
j_call: TRBJ1-2
clone_size: NA
cdr3_aa: CASRGIGYGYTF
cdr3_nt: TGTGCCAGTCGGGGTATTGGCTATGGCTACACCTTC

d_call: NA
v_call: TRBV29-1
j_call: TRBJ2-4
clone_size: NA
cdr3_aa: CSVEAPGAKNIQYF
cdr3_nt: TGCAGCGTTGAAGCCCCGGGGGCCAAAAACATTCAGTACTTC

d_call: TRBD2
v_call: TRBV20-1
j_call: TRBJ2-3
clone_size: few
cdr3_aa: CSAPPTSGGRTDTQYF
cdr3_nt: TGCAGTGCTCCCCCGACTAGCGGGGGGCGAACAGATACGCAGTATTTT

d_call: TRBD1
v_call: TRBV29-1
j_call: TRBJ1-2
clone_size: NA
cdr3_aa: CSVKYPLTGELDYGYTF
cdr3_nt: TGCAGCGTTAAATACCCTTTAACAGGGGAGCTTGACTATGGCTACACCTTC

d_call: TRBD2
v_call: TRBV28
j_call: TRBJ2-3
clone_size: many
cdr3_aa: CASSTTSGGAADTQYF
cdr3_nt: TGTGCCAGCAGCACGACTAGCGGGGGGGCCGCAGATACGCAGTATTTT

d_call: TRBD1
v_call: TRBV5-1
j_call: TRBJ2-1
clone_size: many
cdr3_aa: CASAWETGGDEQFF
cdr3_nt: TGCGCCAGCGCTTGGGAGACAGGGGGTGATGAGCAGTTCTTC

d_call: NA
v_call: TRBV6-1
j_call: TRBJ1-1
clone_size: NA
cdr3_aa: CASGRAATNTEAFF
cdr3_nt: TGTGCCAGCGGGAGGGCCGCCACGAACACTGAAGCTTTCTTT

d_call: NA
v_call: TRBV4-1
j_call: TRBJ1-2
clone_size: many
cdr3_aa: CASKHPGDPWMDGYTF
cdr3_nt: TGCGCCAGCAAGCACCCGGGGGACCCTTGGATGGATGGCTACACCTTC

d_call: NA
v_call: TRBV4-2
j_call: TRBJ2-3
clone_size: few
cdr3_aa: CASSPPLVDTQYF
cdr3_nt: TGTGCCAGCAGCCCGCCTCTAGTAGATACGCAGTATTTT

d_call: TRBD2
v_call: TRBV29-1
j_call: TRBJ2-7
clone_size: NA
cdr3_aa: CSVAASGLSYEQYF
cdr3_nt: TGCAGCGTCGCTGCTAGCGGCCTCTCCTACGAGCAGTACTTC

d_call: NA
v_call: TRBV29-1
j_call: TRBJ2-4
clone_size: many
cdr3_aa: CSVQIENIQYF
cdr3_nt: TGCAGCGTTCAGATAGAAAACATTCAGTACTTC

d_call: NA
v_call: TRBV10-3
j_call: TRBJ2-1
clone_size: few
cdr3_aa: CAIRRNNNEQFF
cdr3_nt: TGTGCCATCAGAAGGAACAACAATGAGCAGTTCTTC

d_call: TRBD1
v_call: TRBV4-1
j_call: TRBJ1-2
clone_size: NA
cdr3_aa: CASSQDPGQGIGNYGYTF
cdr3_nt: TGCGCCAGCAGCCAAGATCCGGGACAGGGTATCGGGAACTATGGCTACACCTTC

d_call: TRBD1
v_call: TRBV4-1
j_call: TRBJ1-1
clone_size: few
cdr3_aa: CASSQDGTGANLNTEAFF
cdr3_nt: TGCGCCAGCAGCCAAGATGGGACAGGGGCGAATCTGAACACTGAAGCTTTCTTT

d_call: NA
v_call: TRBV29-1
j_call: TRBJ2-7
clone_size: NA
cdr3_aa: CSVVGGSSYEQYF
cdr3_nt: TGCAGCGTTGTAGGAGGTAGCTCCTACGAGCAGTACTTC

d_call: NA
v_call: TRBV29-1
j_call: TRBJ1-3
clone_size: few
cdr3_aa: CSVDPGAGPGNTIYF
cdr3_nt: TGCAGCGTTGACCCTGGAGCAGGGCCGGGAAACACCATATATTTT

d_call: NA
v_call: TRBV7-9
j_call: TRBJ2-2
clone_size: NA
cdr3_aa: CASNRVTGELFF
cdr3_nt: TGTGCCAGCAACAGGGTCACCGGGGAGCTGTTTTTT

d_call: NA
v_call: TRBV20-1
j_call: TRBJ1-4
clone_size: NA
cdr3_aa: CSAEQGIEKLFF
cdr3_nt: TGCAGTGCGGAACAGGGAATCGAAAAACTGTTTTTT

d_call: TRBD2
v_call: TRBV20-1
j_call: TRBJ2-7
clone_size: few
cdr3_aa: CSARGPASGVYEQYF
cdr3_nt: TGCAGTGCTAGAGGACCCGCAAGCGGGGTTTACGAGCAGTACTTC

d_call: NA
v_call: TRBV6-1
j_call: TRBJ1-1
clone_size: few
cdr3_aa: CASSEQDGTEAFF
cdr3_nt: TGTGCCAGCAGTGAACAGGATGGCACTGAAGCTTTCTTT

d_call: NA
v_call: TRBV29-1
j_call: TRBJ2-7
clone_size: few
cdr3_aa: CSVECPARSSHEQYF
cdr3_nt: TGCAGCGTTGAATGTCCCGCTCGGAGTTCCCACGAGCAGTACTTC

d_call: NA
v_call: TRBV25-1
j_call: TRBJ2-7
clone_size: NA
cdr3_aa: CASSDGSYEQYF
cdr3_nt: TGTGCCAGCAGTGACGGGTCCTACGAGCAGTACTTC

d_call: NA
v_call: TRBV6-5
j_call: TRBJ1-1
clone_size: few
cdr3_aa: CASSYTGQRNTEAFF
cdr3_nt: TGTGCCAGCAGTTACACCGGACAGCGAAACACTGAAGCTTTCTTT

d_call: NA
v_call: TRBV10-3
j_call: TRBJ2-5
clone_size: many
cdr3_aa: CAISESMLGQGETQYF
cdr3_nt: TGTGCCATCAGTGAGTCGATGTTGGGTCAGGGAGAGACCCAGTACTTC

d_call: NA
v_call: TRBV12-3/TRBV12-4
j_call: TRBJ1-3
clone_size: few
cdr3_aa: CASSLVEGRFRNTIYF
cdr3_nt: TGTGCCAGCAGTTTAGTGGAGGGTCGGTTCAGAAACACCATATATTTT

d_call: TRBD1
v_call: TRBV3-1
j_call: TRBJ1-2
clone_size: NA
cdr3_aa: CASSQAPDRANNYGYTF
cdr3_nt: TGTGCCAGCAGCCAAGCGCCAGACAGGGCGAATAACTATGGCTACACCTTC

d_call: NA
v_call: TRBV7-9
j_call: TRBJ2-1
clone_size: NA
cdr3_aa: CASSSGQRRNPASYNEQFF
cdr3_nt: TGTGCCAGCAGCTCCGGACAGCGTAGAAATCCCGCCTCCTACAATGAGCAGTTCTTC

d_call: TRBD1
v_call: TRBV20-1
j_call: TRBJ1-2
clone_size: NA
cdr3_aa: CSAKGQAYGYTF
cdr3_nt: TGCAGTGCTAAAGGACAGGCCTATGGCTACACCTTC

d_call: NA
v_call: TRBV9
j_call: TRBJ2-2
clone_size: NA
cdr3_aa: CASSLKAGELFF
cdr3_nt: TGTGCCAGCAGCCTTAAAGCCGGGGAGCTGTTTTTT

d_call: TRBD1
v_call: TRBV28
j_call: TRBJ1-5
clone_size: many
cdr3_aa: CASILQGRQPQHF
cdr3_nt: TGTGCCAGCATTCTACAGGGGAGGCAGCCCCAGCATTTT

d_call: NA
v_call: TRBV6-2/TRBV6-3
j_call: TRBJ2-5
clone_size: NA
cdr3_aa: CASSYPGGLPRETQYF
cdr3_nt: TGTGCCAGCAGTTATCCTGGGGGGCTACCCCGGGAGACCCAGTACTTC

d_call: NA
v_call: TRBV7-2
j_call: TRBJ1-3
clone_size: many
cdr3_aa: CASSFPPLRNTIYF
cdr3_nt: TGTGCCAGCAGCTTCCCGCCCTTACGAAACACCATATATTTT

d_call: TRBD1
v_call: TRBV14
j_call: TRBJ1-1
clone_size: many
cdr3_aa: CASSQATGGHVWKAFF
cdr3_nt: TGTGCCAGCAGCCAAGCAACAGGGGGACATGTGTGGAAAGCTTTCTTT

d_call: NA
v_call: TRBV3-1
j_call: TRBJ2-1
clone_size: few
cdr3_aa: CASRRAAYNEQFF
cdr3_nt: TGTGCCAGCAGACGAGCAGCCTACAATGAGCAGTTCTTC

d_call: NA
v_call: TRBV10-3
j_call: TRBJ1-1
clone_size: NA
cdr3_aa: CAISESPGSRATEAFF
cdr3_nt: TGTGCCATCAGTGAGTCGCCAGGGAGTAGGGCCACTGAAGCTTTCTTT

d_call: NA
v_call: TRBV20-1
j_call: TRBJ1-5
clone_size: many
cdr3_aa: CSASTDRDNQPQHF
cdr3_nt: TGCAGTGCTTCGACCGACAGAGACAATCAGCCCCAGCATTTT

d_call: TRBD1
v_call: TRBV29-1
j_call: TRBJ1-4
clone_size: many
cdr3_aa: CSAQGATNEKLFF
cdr3_nt: TGCAGCGCTCAGGGGGCAACTAATGAAAAACTGTTTTTT